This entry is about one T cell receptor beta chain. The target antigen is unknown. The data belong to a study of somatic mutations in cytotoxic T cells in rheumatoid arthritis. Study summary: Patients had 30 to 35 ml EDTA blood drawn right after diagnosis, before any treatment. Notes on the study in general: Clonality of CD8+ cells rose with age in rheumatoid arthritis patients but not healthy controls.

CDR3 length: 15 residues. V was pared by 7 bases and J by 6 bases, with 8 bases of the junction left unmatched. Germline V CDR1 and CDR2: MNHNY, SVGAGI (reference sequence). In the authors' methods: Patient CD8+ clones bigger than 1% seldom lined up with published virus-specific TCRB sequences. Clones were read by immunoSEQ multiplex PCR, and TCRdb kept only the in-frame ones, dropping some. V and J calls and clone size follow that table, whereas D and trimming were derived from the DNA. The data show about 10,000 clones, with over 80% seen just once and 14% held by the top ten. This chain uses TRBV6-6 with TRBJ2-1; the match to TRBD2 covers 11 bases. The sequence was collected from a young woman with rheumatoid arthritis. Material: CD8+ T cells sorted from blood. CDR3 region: CASTLLAGDSNEQFF. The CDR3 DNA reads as TGTGCCAGCACTTTACTAGCGGGAGATTCCAATGAGCAGTTCTTC.